The rows below give T cell receptor beta chains drawn from one sample of a study of memory CD4+ T cells and cytomegalovirus serostatus. Profiled with immunoSEQ multiplex PCR; TCRdb holds only in-frame clones, not every one. The repertoire consists of about 82,000 clones, with 65% to 85% occurring once and the leading ten covering around 0.77%. Input material: memory CD4+ T cells from blood. Receptors were obtained from an adult in good health and CMV-seronegative. Both conserved end residues are part of each CDR3. A D gene is named only where the DNA matches it firmly. Where a row states a size, it is once, few, many or the class of an expanded clone; other rows omit it.

d_call clone_size j_call v_call cdr3_nt cdr3_aa
NA NA TRBJ1-1 TRBV6-1 TGTGCCAGCAGTGACCAGGGATTAATGAACACTGAAGCTTTCTTT CASSDQGLMNTEAFF
NA NA TRBJ2-7 TRBV18 TGTGCCAGCTCACCAATGGCAAGGGGCGAAGGCTACGAGCAGTACTTC CASSPMARGEGYEQYF
NA NA TRBJ1-5 TRBV16 TGTGCCAGCAGCTTCATCCTGGGGCCCCAGCATTTT CASSFILGPQHF
NA few TRBJ1-1 TRBV5-4 TGTGCCAGCAGTCTACAGGGAGTTAACACTGAAGCTTTCTTT CASSLQGVNTEAFF
NA NA TRBJ1-2 TRBV2 TGTGCCAGCAGCCCCCTCCTGGGGGGCTACACCTTC CASSPLLGGYTF
NA once TRBJ1-2 TRBV4-1 TGCGCCAGCAGCCAAGACACCTACTATGGCTACACCTTC CASSQDTYYGYTF
NA NA TRBJ1-5 TRBV28 TGTGCCAGCAGTTTATTTATGGGTAGCAATCAGCCCCAGCATTTT CASSLFMGSNQPQHF
NA many TRBJ1-2 TRBV11-2 TGTGCCAGCAGCCCACCCGATCGGGTTAACTATGGCTACACCTTC CASSPPDRVNYGYTF
NA NA TRBJ2-7 TRBV7-8 TGTGCCAGCAGCTTAGTTTTTCCCGGGGACAACGAGCAGTACTTC CASSLVFPGDNEQYF
NA NA TRBJ2-3 TRBV19 TGTGCCACCTCGGACCTAACCTCCGACGATACGCAGTATTTT CATSDLTSDDTQYF
NA NA TRBJ1-1 TRBV30 TGTGCCTGGATTTTCGGGAACCAGAACACTGAAGCTTTCTTT CAWIFGNQNTEAFF
NA NA TRBJ2-7 TRBV2 TGTGCCAGCAGTGAAATCGGTCAGGAGCAGTACTTC CASSEIGQEQYF
TRBD1 NA TRBJ1-1 TRBV7-6 TGTGCCAGCAGTCCCGGACAGGGGTGGCCTGAAGCTTTCTTT CASSPGQGWPEAFF
NA once TRBJ1-2 TRBV10-3 TGTGCCATCAGTGAAAGAGAGAACTATGGCTACACCTTC CAISERENYGYTF
TRBD2 NA TRBJ2-1 TRBV7-9 TGTGCCAGCAGCTTAGTCGGACTAGCGGGGAGGGATGAGCAGTTCTTC CASSLVGLAGRDEQFF
TRBD2 NA TRBJ2-1 TRBV5-4 TGTGCCAGCAGCCCAACCCTAGCGGGAGTATACAATGAGCAGTTCTTC CASSPTLAGVYNEQFF
NA NA TRBJ1-1 TRBV5-5 TGTGCCAGCAGCCTGGCGTTGGGGAAAGGGACTGAAGCTTTCTTT CASSLALGKGTEAFF
NA NA TRBJ1-2 TRBV19 TGTGCCAGTAGTATCAGGGAAGGCAACTATGGCTACACCTTC CASSIREGNYGYTF
NA NA TRBJ2-1 TRBV9 TGTGCCAGCAGCGTAGCGGCTAGTTCCTACAATGAGCAGTTCTTC CASSVAASSYNEQFF
NA few TRBJ1-1 TRBV6-6 TGTGCCAGCAGCCAAGACCAGAACACTGAAGCTTTCTTT CASSQDQNTEAFF
NA NA TRBJ1-6 TRBV7-2 TGTGCCAGCAGCTTAGGTTACAAAGGGGCCCTCCACTTT CASSLGYKGALHF
NA once TRBJ1-5 TRBV4-2 TGTGCCAGCAGCCAAGGCGACGGGTCCAATCAGCCCCAGCATTTT CASSQGDGSNQPQHF
TRBD2 NA TRBJ2-5 TRBV7-8 TGTGCCAGCAGTTTGGACCGGACTAGCGGGGGAGAAGAGACCCAGTACTTC CASSLDRTSGGEETQYF
TRBD1 NA TRBJ2-1 TRBV7-2 TGTGCCAGCAGCTCAGAGGGACAGGGGGCGAGGAATGAGCAGTTCTTC CASSSEGQGARNEQFF
NA NA TRBJ2-2 TRBV7-9 TGTGCCAGCAGCTTTTCAGGGACCGGGGAGCTGTTTTTT CASSFSGTGELFF
TRBD1 NA TRBJ2-3 TRBV19 TGTGCCAGTGCACAGGGGGCGCAAGGAGGAGATACGCAGTATTTT CASAQGAQGGDTQYF
NA NA TRBJ1-5 TRBV18 TGTGCCAGCTCACCAGGCGGGACCCCTGAGGGTCAGCCCCAGCATTTT CASSPGGTPEGQPQHF
NA few TRBJ2-2 TRBV5-4 TGTGCCAGCAGCTTGAGGGGGAGCGTGACCGGGGAGCTGTTTTTT CASSLRGSVTGELFF
TRBD1 NA TRBJ2-6 TRBV19 TGTGCCAGTACCGGGACAGCCTCTGGGGCCAACGTCCTGACTTTC CASTGTASGANVLTF
NA NA TRBJ1-1 TRBV19 TGTGCCAGTAGTATTACAGGGTCGAACACTGAAGCTTTCTTT CASSITGSNTEAFF
TRBD2 NA TRBJ2-3 TRBV9 TGTGCCAGCAGCGTAGAACTAGCGGGGGGGCCCCTCACAGATACGCAGTATTTT CASSVELAGGPLTDTQYF
NA NA TRBJ1-6 TRBV11-2 TGTGCCAGCAGCCGACGGAAGCTCTCCTATAATTCACCCCTCCACTTT CASSRRKLSYNSPLHF
TRBD1 NA TRBJ1-1 TRBV6-1 TGTGCCAGCAGAAAGGACAGGGCGAACACTGAAGCTTTCTTT CASRKDRANTEAFF
NA once TRBJ2-7 TRBV7-2 TGTGCCAGCAGCTTAGGGGAACACAGTAGCGAGCAGTACTTC CASSLGEHSSEQYF
TRBD1 NA TRBJ2-7 TRBV6-5 TGTGCCAGCAGTTCCGGACAGGCGATCTCCTACGAGCAGTACTTC CASSSGQAISYEQYF
TRBD2 NA TRBJ2-7 TRBV10-3 TGTGCCATATCGGGGACTACCGCCTACGAGCAGTACTTC CAISGTTAYEQYF
TRBD1 NA TRBJ1-5 TRBV7-2 TGTGCCAGCAGCTCATGGGACAGTCAGCCCCAGCATTTT CASSSWDSQPQHF
TRBD1 NA TRBJ1-4 TRBV23-1 TGCGCCAGCAGTCACAGGGGGCGGATGATGGATAAAAAACTGTTTTTT CASSHRGRMMDKKLFF
NA NA TRBJ2-1 TRBV4-2 TGTGCCAGCAGCCAAGATCTAGCCACTTACAGGGGCGGGAGAGATGAGCAGTTCTTC CASSQDLATYRGGRDEQFF
NA once TRBJ2-3 TRBV27 TGTGCCAGCAGAGGGGTAACAGATACGCAGTATTTT CASRGVTDTQYF
NA NA TRBJ2-7 TRBV7-2 TGTGCCAGCAGCTCTGATAGGTACGAGCAGTACTTC CASSSDRYEQYF
NA NA TRBJ1-2 TRBV19 TGTGCCAGTAGTATAACGAGCTATGGCTACACCTTC CASSITSYGYTF
NA few TRBJ2-3 TRBV7-3 TGTGCCAGCAGCCCATCCGCTAGCACCGATACGCAGTATTTT CASSPSASTDTQYF
TRBD1 NA TRBJ1-6 TRBV6-6 TGTGCCAGCAGTTACGGGGGGACAGGGGGTTCACCCCTCCACTTT CASSYGGTGGSPLHF
TRBD1 NA TRBJ2-3 TRBV9 TGTGCCAGCGCCCAGGGACAGAGCCTTTACACAGATACGCAGTATTTT CASAQGQSLYTDTQYF
NA NA TRBJ1-5 TRBV4-2 TGTGCCAGCAGCCAACAAGGGGACAGCAATCAGCCCCAGCATTTT CASSQQGDSNQPQHF
NA few TRBJ1-6 TRBV4-1 TGCGCCAGCAGCCAAGCAGACACCTATCTCCACCCCCTCCACTTT CASSQADTYLHPLHF
NA NA TRBJ1-2 TRBV7-9 TGTGCCAGCAGCGCACAGGGTCGGGGTGGCTACACCTTC CASSAQGRGGYTF
NA NA TRBJ2-3 TRBV29-1 TGCAGCGTTGAAAACAGCTTGAGGGATACGCAGTATTTT CSVENSLRDTQYF
TRBD2 NA TRBJ2-5 TRBV6-1 TGTGCCACCTCCCGGGGGGGCGGCCAGGGGACCCAGTACTTC CATSRGGGQGTQYF
TRBD1 NA TRBJ2-7 TRBV7-2 TGTGCCAGCAGCTTTCGGCAGGGGGCCCGTGTGAGCGATAACGAGCAGTACTTC CASSFRQGARVSDNEQYF
NA few TRBJ1-3 TRBV6-1 TGTGCCAGCCACAGCTCTGGAAACACCATATATTTT CASHSSGNTIYF
TRBD1 NA TRBJ1-4 TRBV6-6 TGTGCCAGCAGGCCGGGACAGTCAAATGAAAAACTGTTTTTT CASRPGQSNEKLFF